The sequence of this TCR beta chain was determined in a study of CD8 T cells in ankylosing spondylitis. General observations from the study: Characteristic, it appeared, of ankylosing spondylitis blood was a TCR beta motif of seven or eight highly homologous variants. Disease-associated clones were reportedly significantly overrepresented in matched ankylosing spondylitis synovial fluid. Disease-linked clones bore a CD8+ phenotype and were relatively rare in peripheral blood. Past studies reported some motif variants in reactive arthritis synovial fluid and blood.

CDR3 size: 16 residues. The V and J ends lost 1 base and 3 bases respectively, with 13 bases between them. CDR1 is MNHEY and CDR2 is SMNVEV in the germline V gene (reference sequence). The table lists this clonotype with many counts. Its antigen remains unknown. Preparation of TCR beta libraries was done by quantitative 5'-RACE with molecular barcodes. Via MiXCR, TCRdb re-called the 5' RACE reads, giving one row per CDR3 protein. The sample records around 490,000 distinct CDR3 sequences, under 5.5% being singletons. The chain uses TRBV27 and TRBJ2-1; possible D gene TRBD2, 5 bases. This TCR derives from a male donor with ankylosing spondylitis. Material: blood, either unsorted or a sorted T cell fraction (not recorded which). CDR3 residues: CASSLFGQEDYNEQFF. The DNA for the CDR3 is TGTGCCAGCAGTTTATTCGGGCAGGAGGACTACAATGAGCAGTTCTTC.